A single sample is the source of the 7 T cell receptor beta chains below, sequenced in a study of molecular identifiers for immune sequencing clone quantification. MiXCR, applied by TCRdb to the PCR reads, yields one record per CDR3 protein. The table shows 35,000 or so distinct CDR3 sequences, with less than 20% occurring only once. The sample comprised naive CD8+ T cells from blood, with Jurkat cell RNA spiked in. Subset meaning: FACS-sorted CD8+CD4-CCR7+CD45RA+ naive T cells. The source of these receptors is a human donor in good health. Some libraries in this study had Jurkat cell RNA spiked in.

This clonotype was seen ten or more times. V usage is TRBV4-3 and J usage is TRBJ2-1, with TRBD2 matching over 8 bases. CDR1 LGHNA and CDR2 YSLEER come from the germline V gene. Germline trimming cut 4 bases from V and 4 bases from J; bases unmatched to any gene: 6. The CDR3 runs 15 residues. The CDR3 sequence is CASSRYLAGYNEQFF. The CDR3 nucleotides read TGCGCCAGCAGCCGGTACCTAGCGGGTTACAATGAGCAGTTCTTC.

This clonotype was counted only a few times. The chain uses TRBV5-1 and TRBJ1-1, with D possibly TRBD1 on 6 matching bases. The CDR3 has 14 amino acids. V lost 3 bases and J 4 bases, leaving 13 bases between the germline ends. Germline V gives CDR1 SGHRS, CDR2 YFSETQ. CDR3 amino acids: CASSSDRPSTEAFF. The DNA of the CDR3 is TGCGCCAGCAGCTCGGACAGACCCTCCACTGAAGCTTTCTTT.

In this sample, this clonotype turned up a few times. The chain couples TRBV28 to TRBJ1-2; 7 nucleotides align to TRBD1. This CDR3 comprises 15 residues. V shed 4 bases and J 3 bases; nucleotides not matched to a gene: 8. Germline values: CDR1 MDHEN, CDR2 SYDVKM. CDR3 sequence: CASSSTGVLYYGYTF. CDR3 nucleotides: TGTGCCAGCAGTTCCACAGGGGTGTTGTACTATGGCTACACCTTC.

This clonotype was seen repeatedly, ten times or more. The J gene is TRBJ2-1, the V gene TRBV5-1; D uncertain. Trimming cost V 4 bases and J 5 bases, with 16 bases left between them. Germline V gives CDR1 SGHRS, CDR2 YFSETQ. CDR3 size: 15 residues. CDR3 sequence: CASSLGPRSDNEQFF. The DNA for the CDR3 is TGCGCCAGCAGCCTGGGCCCCCGGTCCGACAATGAGCAGTTCTTC.

Turning to this clonotype: A much larger clone sits a single nucleotide away, making a read error possible. The DNA of the CDR3 is TGTGCCATCAGTCTAGGCGGCAGGGGAAACACCATATATTTT. Its protein product is CAISLGGRGNTIYF. V is TRBV13 and J is TRBJ1-3; D unresolved. CDR3 length: 14 amino acids. V was trimmed by 10 bases and J by 4 bases, leaving 17 bases between them. Germline CDR1 and CDR2: PRHDT and FYEKMQ (reference sequence).

This clonotype was counted at least ten times. The chain employs TRBV27 and TRBJ2-7; 11 positions agree with TRBD2. The CDR3 has 15 amino acids. CDR1 and CDR2 from the germline V gene are MNHEY and SMNVEV (reference sequence). The J segment lost 5 bases and the V segment lost 5 bases, leaving 8 bases of the junction unmatched. The CDR3 DNA reads as TGTGCCAGCAGTACCATAGCGGGAGGGCCCCACGAGCAGTACTTC. It is translated as CASSTIAGGPHEQYF.

Ten or more counts support this clonotype. The chain uses TRBV20-1 and TRBJ1-1, with D unclear. V was pared by 0 bases and J by 5 bases, with 19 bases between. Germline V gene data show CDR1 as DFQATT and CDR2 as SNEGSKA (reference sequence). The CDR3 consists of 16 residues. The CDR3 DNA follows: TGCAGTGCTAGAGATGACCCGGGCCTCCTAGGGACTGAAGCTTTCTTT. It is translated as CSARDDPGLLGTEAFF.